The 24 T cell receptor beta chains given below trace back to one sample, sequenced in a study of blood T cells in healthy people across ages. For the second PCR, which ran for 7 to 11 cycles, a sample-barcoded 5' primer and a J-beta primer mix were used. One entry per CDR3 protein, called by TCRdb with MiXCR from the 5' RACE reads. The profile shows about 640,000 distinct CDR3 sequences, roughly 41% of them singletons. The sequencing sample was made of blood. These receptors were taken from a man aged 80 or over in good health.

This clonotype occurred many times. The chain recombines TRBV7-2 with TRBJ2-7, with 11 positions matching TRBD1. The J segment lost 4 bases and the V segment lost 5 bases, leaving 7 bases of the junction unmatched. The germline V gene encodes CDR1 SGHTA and CDR2 FQGNSA. The CDR3 has 15 amino acids. The chain's CDR3 is CASSPRTGGRYEQYF. CDR3 sequence (DNA): TGTGCCAGCAGCCCGCGGACAGGGGGCCGTTACGAGCAGTACTTC.

This clonotype showed up just a few times. The CDR3 region is CASSSQGSSPLHF. The CDR3 DNA is TGTGCCAGCAGCTCGCAGGGTTCGTCACCCCTCCACTTT. This chain links TRBV7-2 with TRBJ1-6, with a tentative D call TRBD1 (5 bases). Germline CDR1 reads SGHTA; CDR2 reads FQGNSA. The CDR3 contains 13 residues. V was pared by 4 bases and J by 10 bases, with 11 bases between. Supplemented by reference TRBV7-2 and TRBJ1-6, the full variable domain reads GAGVSQSPSNKVTEKGKDVELRCDPISGHTALYWYRQSLGQGLEFLIYFQGNSAPDKSGLPSDRFSAERTGGSVSTLTIQRTQQEDSAVYLCASSSQGSSPLHFGNGTRLTVT.

This clonotype showed up just a few times. J is TRBJ2-3 and V is TRBV6-2 or TRBV6-3; TRBD2 aligns across 13 bases. CDR3 size: 15 residues. The germline CDR1 and CDR2 sequences are MNHEY and SVGEGT. V trimming: 4 bases; J trimming: 5 bases; junction bases outside the gene matches: 3. CDR3 loop: CASSSTSGGQDTQYF. CDR3 nucleotide sequence: TGTGCCAGCAGTTCGACTAGCGGGGGGCAAGATACGCAGTATTTT.

This clonotype was observed a handful of times. The chain combines TRBV2 with TRBJ1-3; no clear D. CDR3 length: 17 amino acids. The V and J ends lost 9 bases and 0 bases respectively, with 21 bases between them. Per the germline V gene, CDR1 is SNHLY and CDR2 is FYNNEI. For the CDR3, the DNA is TGTGCCAGTGGTCCGGTGTACACGCCGTTCTCTGGAAACACCATATATTTT. Its protein is CASGPVYTPFSGNTIYF.

Written as DNA, the CDR3 is TGCGCCAGCAGGCCCGGGACTAGCGGGGGGATTACCTACAATGAGCAGTTCTTC. It encodes CASRPGTSGGITYNEQFF. The rearrangement links TRBV5-1 to TRBJ2-1; 15 positions agree with TRBD2. Germline V gives CDR1 SGHRS, CDR2 YFSETQ. This CDR3 is 18 amino acids long. The V segment lost 5 bases and the J segment 2 bases; nucleotides outside the gene matches: 8.

The CDR3 spells CASSQIVNTEAFF. CDR3 nucleotides: TGTGCCAGCAGCCAGATTGTGAACACTGAAGCTTTCTTT. The genes are TRBV7-2 and TRBJ1-1; D is unresolved. Trimming shortened V by 5 bases and J by 0 bases, and 7 bases separated the two germline ends. The CDR3 contains 13 residues. CDR1 SGHTA and CDR2 FQGNSA come from the germline V gene.

This chain joins TRBV20-1 and TRBJ2-5, with 15 bases aligning to TRBD2. The V and J ends lost 0 bases and 5 bases, in that order; junction bases with no gene match: 13. Germline CDR1 reads DFQATT; CDR2 reads SNEGSKA (reference sequence). This CDR3 spans 19 amino acids. CDR3 sequence: CSARDYTRTSGRVKETQYF. The CDR3 DNA reads as TGCAGTGCTAGAGATTATACTAGGACTAGCGGGAGGGTTAAGGAGACCCAGTACTTC.

Concerning this clonotype itself: Since a much larger clone is just one base distant, this may be a read error. V gene TRBV27 combines with J gene TRBJ2-7; 10 bases are shared with TRBD2. J was trimmed by 7 bases and V by 6 bases; bases with no gene match: 12. Germline values: CDR1 MNHEY, CDR2 SMNVEV (reference sequence). This CDR3 is 15 amino acids long. This CDR3 reads CASSWTSGLYNEQYF. In DNA, the CDR3 is TGTGCCAGCAGCTGGACTAGCGGACTTTACAATGAGCAGTACTTC.

The chain employs TRBV15 and TRBJ2-7, with TRBD2 as a possible D gene (6 bases). Germline CDR1 is LNHNV and CDR2 is YYDKDF (reference sequence). The CDR3 covers 15 residues. V gave up 0 bases and J gave up 3 bases, with 12 bases separating them. The CDR3 loop is CATSREDRGDYEQYF. In DNA form, the CDR3 reads TGTGCCACCAGCAGAGAGGACCGCGGGGACTACGAGCAGTACTTC.

This clonotype appeared a few times. The chain joins TRBV24-1 to TRBJ2-4; TRBD2 matches at 13 bases. The J call is uncertain, as TRBJ2-7 better fits the DNA end. The CDR3 sequence is 18 residues long. Germline V gene sequence: CDR1 KGHDR, CDR2 SFDVKD. This CDR3 reads CATSDSPLGTSGTYEQYF. The CDR3 bases are TGTGCCACCAGTGATTCCCCGTTGGGGACTAGCGGGACCTACGAGCAGTACTTC.

The gene calls are TRBV20-1 and TRBJ2-2; 10 bases map to TRBD2. This CDR3 region has 16 residues. V trimming: 2 bases; J trimming: 6 bases; junction bases outside the gene matches: 9. Germline loops: CDR1 DFQATT, CDR2 SNEGSKA (reference sequence). CDR3 protein: CSARPRLAGGSGELFF. The CDR3 nucleotides read TGCAGTGCTAGACCCCGACTAGCGGGTGGGTCCGGGGAGCTGTTTTTT.

This clonotype was seen only a few times. The chain links TRBV6-5 to TRBJ2-3; a possible D gene is TRBD2 (6 bases). Looked up from germline, CDR1 is MNHEY and CDR2 is SVGAGI. CDR3 length equals 15 residues. With 6 bases removed from V and 0 bases from J, the gap between germline ends came to 13 bases. Here the CDR3 reads CASRRTGDSTDTQYF. For the CDR3, the DNA is TGTGCCAGCAGACGGACGGGAGATAGCACAGATACGCAGTATTTT.

This chain uses TRBV5-1 with TRBJ2-6, with 8 bases that match TRBD1. Germline CDR1 reads SGHRS; CDR2 reads YFSETQ. This CDR3 region has 17 residues. Trimming cost V 4 bases and J 0 bases; bases outside gene matches: 6. CDR3 region: CASSQGTGLSGANVLTF. The CDR3, as DNA: TGCGCCAGCAGCCAAGGGACAGGCCTCTCTGGGGCCAACGTCCTGACTTTC.

V and J are TRBV29-1 and TRBJ2-1; 9 bases align to TRBD1. This CDR3 has 15 residues. With V trimmed by 3 bases and J by 3 bases, 6 bases remained unmatched. From germline, CDR1 is SQVTM and CDR2 ANQGSEA. CDR3 sequence (DNA): TGCAGCGTTGATTTGGGGGACAGGGTCTACAATGAGCAGTTCTTC. Protein: CSVDLGDRVYNEQFF.

The chain links TRBV12-3 or TRBV12-4 to TRBJ1-2, with TRBD1 as a possible D gene (6 bases). The CDR3 is 16 amino acids. Trimming removed 5 bases from V and 4 bases from J, with 20 bases in between. CDR3 in amino acids: CASSQGPDSPFYGYTF. The CDR3, as DNA: TGTGCCAGCAGTCAAGGCCCGGACAGCCCTTTCTATGGCTACACCTTC.

The rearrangement uses TRBV30 and TRBJ1-2; D is uncertain. CDR1 is GTSNPN, CDR2 SVGIG, per germline (reference sequence). The CDR3 loop spans 13 amino acids. Between the trimmed V and J ends, which lost 5 bases and 7 bases, there was a span of 17 bases. CDR3 nucleotide sequence: TGTGCCTGGTTCGAGGCCGCAGGAGTTGGCTACACCTTC. It encodes CAWFEAAGVGYTF.

The chain couples TRBV28 to TRBJ2-7; 9 positions agree with TRBD2. V dropped 2 bases and J dropped 4; count of bases not matched to a gene: 6. This CDR3 spans 15 amino acids. CDR1 is MDHEN, CDR2 SYDVKM, per germline. The CDR3 DNA reads TGTGCCAGCAGTTTAGCGGGAGGGCCAAGGTACGAGCAGTACTTC. Translating gives CASSLAGGPRYEQYF.

The chain employs TRBV21-1 and TRBJ2-7. TRBV21-1 is designated a pseudogene. This CDR3 has 12 residues. The CDR3 sequence is CASRQRVYEQYF. CDR3 coding DNA: TGTGCCAGCAGACAGCGGGTCTACGAGCAGTACTTC.

The V gene is TRBV27, the J gene TRBJ2-3; 9 nucleotides align to TRBD1. This CDR3 is 12 amino acids long. J was trimmed by 11 bases and V by 5 bases; bases with no gene match: 5. Per germline, CDR1 MNHEY and CDR2 SMNVEV (reference sequence). Written as DNA, the CDR3 is TGTGCCAGCAGTGACAACAGGGGGCAGCAGTATTTT. Translating it yields CASSDNRGQQYF.

This clonotype is a singleton in its sample. At one end, the junction sequence differs from germline, possibly due to a read error. This chain connects TRBV27 to TRBJ2-6, with a weak D call TRBD1 (6 bases). In germline, CDR1 is MNHEY, CDR2 SMNVEV (reference sequence). The CDR3 has 15 amino acids. In nucleotides, the CDR3 is TGTGCCAGCGGTTTACAGGGTCCTGGGGCCAACGTCCTGACTTTC. It specifies CASGLQGPGANVLTF.

The chain carries TRBV5-1 and TRBJ2-3; 11 nucleotides line up with TRBD1. The CDR3 consists of 16 residues. The germline V gene has CDR1 SGHRS and CDR2 YFSETQ. The ends lost 5 bases at V and 6 bases at J; junction bases unmatched: 11. In nucleotides, the CDR3 is TGCGCCAGCAGACGGACAGGGGGCAATTCGGCTGATACGCAGTATTTT. Translated: CASRRTGGNSADTQYF.

The V gene is TRBV20-1, the J gene TRBJ1-1; the match to TRBD1 covers 7 bases. Trimming cost V 1 base and J 5 bases; bases outside gene matches: 13. The CDR3 is 16 residues long. CDR1 and CDR2 from the germline V gene are DFQATT and SNEGSKA (reference sequence). The CDR3 protein is CSARGGGRGRVTEAFF. DNA of the CDR3: TGCAGTGCTAGAGGTGGAGGCAGGGGGAGGGTGACTGAAGCTTTCTTT.

This clonotype was found a few times. The genes are TRBV18 and TRBJ2-1, with D maybe TRBD1 (6 bases). Germline CDR1 KGHSH, CDR2 LQKENI. The CDR3 has 16 residues. V was pared by 4 bases and J by 6 bases, with 19 bases between. The CDR3 nucleotides read TGTGCCAGCTCACTAACCAGGGGAGTTCAAGGCAATGAGCAGTTCTTC. This encodes CASSLTRGVQGNEQFF. Combining the CDR3 with reference TRBV18 and TRBJ2-1 gives the whole variable domain NAGVMQNPRHLVRRRGQEARLRCSPMKGHSHVYWYRQLPEEGLKFMVYLQKENIIDESGMPKERFSAEFPKEGPSILRIQQVVRGDSAAYFCASSLTRGVQGNEQFFGPGTRLTVL.

The CDR3 coding sequence is TGCAGTGCTAGATCCGTCGCCTCCGGCAATCAGCCCCAGCATTTT. This sequence encodes CSARSVASGNQPQHF. V is TRBV20-1 and J is TRBJ1-5; D is uncertain. The CDR3 sequence is 15 residues long. Germline CDR1 and CDR2: DFQATT and SNEGSKA (reference sequence). V lost 2 bases and J 2 bases, leaving 13 bases between the germline ends.